A selection of T cell receptor beta chains follows, all from one sample in a study of blood T cell repertoires in COVID-19. The data were produced by immunoSEQ multiplex PCR, yet TCRdb's version contains in-frame clones alone and is incomplete. The profile covers hundreds of thousands of clones, with approximately 84% appearing a single time and less than 2% taken by the ten largest. Sequenced sample: PBMCs or T cells enriched from blood (not recorded which). Receptor source: a man in his forties who had recovered from COVID-19. Each CDR3 is given without its conserved first and last residue. Size values are once, few and many counts, or a class for expanded clones, and some rows have none.

cdr3_aa: ASSIGGQEYNEQF; v_call: TRBV19; clone_size: once; j_call: TRBJ2-1; cdr3_length: 13
cdr3_aa: ASSLSRGPNEQY; v_call: TRBV27; clone_size: .; j_call: TRBJ2-7; cdr3_length: 12
cdr3_aa: SASSPSGYREQY; v_call: TRBV20-1; clone_size: .; j_call: TRBJ2-7; cdr3_length: 12
cdr3_aa: ASSLTQPGQGASYNEQF; v_call: TRBV18; clone_size: .; j_call: TRBJ2-1; cdr3_length: 17
cdr3_aa: SVEDRDSYEQY; v_call: TRBV29-1; clone_size: .; j_call: TRBJ2-7; cdr3_length: 11
cdr3_aa: ASSPRTSGVLPLAKNIQY; v_call: TRBV13; clone_size: .; j_call: TRBJ2-4; cdr3_length: 18
cdr3_aa: ASSQEEGGLF; v_call: TRBV3-1/TRBV3-2; clone_size: .; j_call: TRBJ2-2; cdr3_length: 10
cdr3_aa: ASSLAPGGDETQY; v_call: TRBV7-7; clone_size: .; j_call: TRBJ2-5; cdr3_length: 13
cdr3_aa: ASSQGQGASNYGYT; v_call: TRBV4-2; clone_size: .; j_call: TRBJ1-2; cdr3_length: 14
cdr3_aa: ASSYRTSGGPLSTDTQY; v_call: TRBV27; clone_size: .; j_call: TRBJ2-3; cdr3_length: 17
cdr3_aa: ASSQDNLAGGSGELF; v_call: TRBV4-2; clone_size: once; j_call: TRBJ2-2; cdr3_length: 15
cdr3_aa: ASSFLRQGGTEAF; v_call: TRBV28; clone_size: .; j_call: TRBJ1-1; cdr3_length: 13
cdr3_aa: ASSSQRDLGAF; v_call: TRBV7-2; clone_size: .; j_call: TRBJ1-1; cdr3_length: 11
cdr3_aa: ATSRDPGDTQY; v_call: TRBV15; clone_size: .; j_call: TRBJ2-3; cdr3_length: 11
cdr3_aa: ASSFQSGFYEQY; v_call: TRBV28; clone_size: .; j_call: TRBJ2-7; cdr3_length: 12
cdr3_aa: AWSSLFPLNTEAF; v_call: TRBV30; clone_size: .; j_call: TRBJ1-1; cdr3_length: 13
cdr3_aa: ASSYLGQGVTGNTIY; v_call: TRBV28; clone_size: .; j_call: TRBJ1-3; cdr3_length: 15
cdr3_aa: ASSGTSDIQY; v_call: TRBV11-3; clone_size: .; j_call: TRBJ2-4; cdr3_length: 10
cdr3_aa: ASSPGTTGTRGGYT; v_call: TRBV27; clone_size: .; j_call: TRBJ1-2; cdr3_length: 14
cdr3_aa: ASSSLCRDRGLLNIQY; v_call: TRBV10-1; clone_size: .; j_call: TRBJ2-4; cdr3_length: 16
cdr3_aa: ASIRGGVNTGELF; v_call: TRBV7-8; clone_size: .; j_call: TRBJ2-2; cdr3_length: 13
cdr3_aa: ATDRVGNQPQH; v_call: TRBV30; clone_size: .; j_call: TRBJ1-5; cdr3_length: 11
cdr3_aa: ASSFSGMNTGELF; v_call: TRBV6-5; clone_size: .; j_call: TRBJ2-2; cdr3_length: 13
cdr3_aa: ASSLGTTNVRGETQY; v_call: TRBV5-1; clone_size: .; j_call: TRBJ2-5; cdr3_length: 15
cdr3_aa: ASSEYYGYT; v_call: TRBV2; clone_size: .; j_call: TRBJ1-2; cdr3_length: 9
cdr3_aa: ASSPYEGEKLF; v_call: TRBV3-1/TRBV3-2; clone_size: .; j_call: TRBJ1-4; cdr3_length: 11
cdr3_aa: SSANTGELF; v_call: TRBV29-1; clone_size: .; j_call: TRBJ2-2; cdr3_length: 9
cdr3_aa: ASSLRAPGDSPLH; v_call: TRBV2; clone_size: few; j_call: TRBJ1-6; cdr3_length: 13
cdr3_aa: ASSLIGVRAQETQY; v_call: TRBV11-1; clone_size: .; j_call: TRBJ2-5; cdr3_length: 14
cdr3_aa: ASSRDTGNQPQH; v_call: TRBV6-6; clone_size: .; j_call: TRBJ1-5; cdr3_length: 12
cdr3_aa: ASSPGLARTNEKLF; v_call: TRBV5-6; clone_size: .; j_call: TRBJ1-4; cdr3_length: 14
cdr3_aa: ASSFLRGTDTQY; v_call: TRBV27; clone_size: .; j_call: TRBJ2-3; cdr3_length: 12
cdr3_aa: ASRSGAGTDTQY; v_call: TRBV28; clone_size: .; j_call: TRBJ2-3; cdr3_length: 12
cdr3_aa: ASSHGGYQPQH; v_call: TRBV7-9; clone_size: .; j_call: TRBJ1-5; cdr3_length: 11
cdr3_aa: ASSSDRGNTEAF; v_call: TRBV7-2; clone_size: .; j_call: TRBJ1-1; cdr3_length: 12